Below are 22 T cell receptor beta chains sequenced from a single sample in a study of T cells after yellow fever vaccination. Each CDR3 protein gets one entry after TCRdb re-called the 5' RACE reads with MiXCR. The table has about 580,000 distinct CDR3 sequences, roughly 17% seen once. The sequencing here drew on PBMCs, taken around 5 days after the first yellow fever vaccination. The source is a man aged 18-30 years who received the YFV17D yellow fever vaccine.

This clonotype was found once. The chain uses TRBV7-2 and TRBJ2-5; 7 bases align to TRBD1. Per the germline V gene, CDR1 is SGHTA and CDR2 is FQGNSA. The CDR3 has 14 residues. V shed 5 bases, J shed 3 bases, and the junction held 6 bases outside the gene matches. DNA of the CDR3: TGTGCCAGCAGCACTTTACAGGGGAAAGAGACCCAGTACTTC. Its translation: CASSTLQGKETQYF.

This clonotype was detected only a few times. The genes are TRBV4-1 and TRBJ2-5, with 7 nucleotides matching TRBD2. Germline V lookup: CDR1 MGHRA, CDR2 YSYEKL. J lost 4 bases, V lost 4 bases, and 9 bases had no gene match. The CDR3 runs to 15 residues. The CDR3 here is CASSPIASGGETQYF. The CDR3 DNA follows: TGCGCCAGCAGCCCCATCGCTAGCGGTGGAGAGACCCAGTACTTC.

This clonotype was observed a handful of times. The J gene is TRBJ2-3, the V gene TRBV7-2; D call uncertain. The CDR3 runs 14 residues. Germline V CDR1 and CDR2: SGHTA, FQGNSA. Between the trimmed V and J ends, which lost 1 base and 2 bases, there was a span of 7 bases. The CDR3 nucleotides read TGTGCCAGCAGCTTAGTCGCCGCCACAGATACGCAGTATTTT. Translated, it gives CASSLVAATDTQYF.

DNA of the CDR3: TGCGCCAGCAGCCAAGCCTTCCCCCTAACCGGGGAGCTGTTTTTT. It is translated as CASSQAFPLTGELFF. The genes are TRBV4-3 and TRBJ2-2; D ambiguous. V lost 1 base and J lost 5, with 11 bases in between. Germline values: CDR1 LGHNA, CDR2 YSLEER. The CDR3 has 15 amino acids.

This clonotype was counted between two and nine times. V is TRBV30 and J is TRBJ1-5; no clear D. Trimming shortened V by 2 bases and J by 4 bases, and 12 bases separated the two germline ends. Germline V lookup: CDR1 GTSNPN, CDR2 SVGIG (reference sequence). The CDR3 consists of 14 residues. The CDR3 sequence is CAWSLGDENQPQHF. CDR3 in DNA: TGTGCCTGGAGTTTGGGAGATGAAAATCAGCCCCAGCATTTT. The variable domain in full, with the rest retrieved from reference TRBV30 and TRBJ1-5, is SQTIHQWPATLVQPVGSPLSLECTVEGTSNPNLYWYRQAAGRGLQLLFYSVGIGQISSEVPQNLSASRPQDRQFILSSKKLLLSDSGFYLCAWSLGDENQPQHFGDGTRLSIL.

In this sample, this clonotype turned up a few times. This rearrangement joins TRBV30 to TRBJ2-2; 7 bases align to TRBD1. This CDR3 has 15 amino acids. Germline values: CDR1 GTSNPN, CDR2 SVGIG (reference sequence). V gave up 3 bases and J gave up 3 bases; unmatched junction bases: 7. The CDR3 loop is CAWRQRTGDTGELFF. The CDR3 nucleotides read TGTGCCTGGAGACAGAGGACAGGAGACACCGGGGAGCTGTTTTTT.

This rearrangement joins TRBV5-1 to TRBJ2-5; TRBD1 aligns across 7 bases. Trimming removed 5 bases from V and 0 bases from J; junction bases left unmatched: 4. This CDR3 spans 14 amino acids. The germline V gene has CDR1 SGHRS and CDR2 YFSETQ. For the CDR3, the DNA is TGCGCCAGCAGAACCAGGGGGAACCAAGAGACCCAGTACTTC. Amino acids: CASRTRGNQETQYF.

The chain recombines TRBV10-3 with TRBJ1-2, with D uncertain. Trimming shortened V by 6 bases and J by 0 bases, and 14 bases separated the two germline ends. Germline-derived CDR1 and CDR2 are ENHRY and SYGVKD. The CDR3 is 15 residues long. The CDR3 region is CAISNTENPNYGYTF. DNA of the CDR3: TGTGCCATCAGCAATACAGAGAATCCTAACTATGGCTACACCTTC.

This sequence joins TRBV5-4 and TRBJ2-3; D gene uncertain. CDR1 is SGHNT and CDR2 is YYREEE in the germline V gene (reference sequence). This CDR3 contains 15 residues. Trimming removed 0 bases from V and 2 bases from J, with 10 bases in between. The DNA of the CDR3 is TGTGCCAGCAGCTTGGCCGTAACGACCACAGATACGCAGTATTTT. This sequence encodes CASSLAVTTTDTQYF.

This clonotype was observed a handful of times. The rearrangement uses TRBV2 and TRBJ2-5; tentatively, D is TRBD2 (6 bases). CDR1 SNHLY and CDR2 FYNNEI come from the germline V gene. The CDR3 is 14 amino acids. V lost 2 bases and J 1 base, leaving 8 bases between the germline ends. CDR3 nucleotide sequence: TGTGCCAGCAGTGAACTGCGGGGCCAAGAGACCCAGTACTTC. Residues: CASSELRGQETQYF.

This clonotype was seen once. The chain recombines TRBV20-1 with TRBJ2-7; 8 nucleotides align to TRBD1. CDR3 length: 16 amino acids. Germline V gene sequence: CDR1 DFQATT, CDR2 SNEGSKA (reference sequence). Trimming cost V 6 bases and J 5 bases; bases outside gene matches: 18. In DNA, the CDR3 is TGCAGTGCCCCGACCCACGACAGGGGTTTAAACAACGAGCAGTACTTC. It translates to CSAPTHDRGLNNEQYF.

This clonotype was recorded a few times. The chain is built from TRBV20-1 and TRBJ2-7, with TRBD1 identical over 7 bases. Germline CDR1 and CDR2: DFQATT and SNEGSKA (reference sequence). The length of the CDR3 is 13 residues. Losses at the gene ends were 1 base for V and 3 bases for J; bases not matched to a gene: 3. The CDR3 bases are TGCAGTGCTAGAGGACAGGGCGGCTACGAGCAGTACTTC. Encoded protein: CSARGQGGYEQYF.

The chain has TRBV5-6 and TRBJ1-4; 7 bases agree with TRBD1. This CDR3 region has 13 residues. J was trimmed by 7 bases and V by 8 bases; bases with no gene match: 8. CDR1 SGHDT and CDR2 YYEEEE come from the germline V gene. The CDR3 DNA follows: TGTGCCAGTACCAGGGACAGAGGTGAAAAACTGTTTTTT. Amino acid sequence: CASTRDRGEKLFF.

The chain is built from TRBV4-1 and TRBJ1-1; D is perhaps TRBD1 (6 bases). Germline assignment: CDR1 MGHRA and CDR2 YSYEKL. V lost 1 base and J lost 7, with 10 bases in between. The CDR3 sequence is 13 residues long. CDR3 sequence (DNA): TGCGCCAGCAGCCAAGGGCAGGGGAGTGAAGCTTTCTTT. The encoded protein is CASSQGQGSEAFF.

The rearrangement uses TRBV6-5 and TRBJ1-1; D is undetermined. V dropped 0 bases and J dropped 1 base, with 6 bases sitting between them. The CDR3 spans 14 residues. In germline, CDR1 is MNHEY, CDR2 SVGAGI. The CDR3 protein is CASSYSLANTEAFF. As DNA, the CDR3 is TGTGCCAGCAGTTACTCGCTGGCGAACACTGAAGCTTTCTTT.

This clonotype has more than one count but fewer than ten. The chain is built from TRBV7-2 and TRBJ2-3, with 15 bases aligning to TRBD2. The germline CDR1 and CDR2 sequences are SGHTA and FQGNSA. V was pared by 7 bases and J by 2 bases, with 4 bases of the junction left unmatched. This CDR3 is 16 amino acids long. CDR3 region: CASTGLAGGITDTQYF. CDR3 in DNA: TGTGCCAGCACAGGACTAGCGGGGGGGATCACAGATACGCAGTATTTT.

The chain combines TRBV5-6 with TRBJ2-1; 8 bases align to TRBD2. Trimming took 4 bases from V and 4 from J; bases not matched to a gene: 13. The CDR3 is 17 amino acids. The germline gives CDR1 SGHDT, CDR2 YYEEEE. The CDR3, as DNA: TGTGCCAGCAGCCTTCTTGTTAGAGCGGGGGAGTACAATGAGCAGTTCTTC. Translation gives CASSLLVRAGEYNEQFF. The variable domain in full, completed from reference TRBV5-6 and TRBJ2-1, reads DAGVTQSPTHLIKTRGQQVTLRCSPKSGHDTVSWYQQALGQGPQFIFQYYEEEERQRGNFPDRFSGHQFPNYSSELNVNALLLGDSALYLCASSLLVRAGEYNEQFFGPGTRLTVL.

V usage is TRBV6-1 and J usage is TRBJ2-1, with TRBD2 identical over 10 bases. Germline loops: CDR1 MNHNS, CDR2 SASEGT. CDR3 length: 14 residues. The V gene end was trimmed by 3 bases and the J gene end by 7 bases; junction bases not matched to a gene: 3. The chain's CDR3 is CASSDSGGVNEQFF. CDR3 DNA: TGTGCCAGCAGTGACAGCGGGGGGGTAAATGAGCAGTTCTTC.

This clonotype was detected only a few times. The chain is built from TRBV23-1 and TRBJ2-2, with TRBD1 matching 7 bases. TRBV23-1 is reported as an ORF; its role is uncertain. CDR3 size: 18 residues. Trimming at V came to 4 bases and at J to 0 bases, leaving 11 bases not matched to a gene. CDR3: CASSPPTGNIANTGELFF. The CDR3 DNA is TGCGCCAGCAGTCCGCCGACAGGGAACATCGCGAACACCGGGGAGCTGTTTTTT.

The rearrangement uses TRBV20-1 and TRBJ1-2; D call uncertain. The CDR3 sequence is 15 residues long. V lost 5 bases and J 2 bases, leaving 18 bases between the germline ends. Germline loops: CDR1 DFQATT, CDR2 SNEGSKA (reference sequence). CDR3 region: CSAPTAGRTNYGYTF. CDR3 bases: TGCAGTGCTCCTACCGCTGGAAGAACCAACTATGGCTACACCTTC.

This chain connects TRBV6-4 to TRBJ2-7; 9 nucleotides align to TRBD1. The CDR3 runs to 14 residues. Germline loops: CDR1 MRHNA, CDR2 SNTAGT. The V segment lost 5 bases and the J segment 7 bases; nucleotides outside the gene matches: 9. The CDR3 loop reads CASSTGTGCREQYV. CDR3 bases: TGTGCCAGCAGTACCGGGACAGGGTGCCGTGAGCAGTACGTC.

The chain is built from TRBV4-3 and TRBJ2-2; the D gene is possibly TRBD2 (5 bases). The germline gives CDR1 LGHNA, CDR2 YSLEER. V was trimmed by 2 bases and J by 13 bases, leaving 23 bases between them. CDR3 size: 16 residues. DNA of the CDR3: TGCGCCAGCAGCCAACCCCTGGGAGAAAGCCCGGGTGTGCTGTTTTTT. Its translation: CASSQPLGESPGVLFF.